A selection of T cell receptor beta chains follows, all from one sample in a study of human T cells and chemical hapten exposure. TCRdb reprocessed the RACE reads with MiXCR, giving one entry per CDR3 protein. The sample includes tens of thousands of distinct CDR3 sequences, 10% to 13% of them seen just once. The sample in question was whole blood, obtained in connection with sensitization to the hapten diphenylcyclopropenone (DPC). These receptors were collected from a woman aged 45-65 years with alopecia areata. Some clones in this sample may be carry-over from other donors' samples. Each CDR3 is given with its conserved first and last residue.

>TRBJ2-7|TRBV25-1
CASSEPKSGRGQYEQYF
>TRBJ2-7|TRBV29-1
CSVEDPGQGALEQYF
>TRBJ2-2|TRBV7-2
CASSPSWALGNTGELFF
>TRBJ2-3|TRBV2
CASSVRLAGGSDTQYF
>TRBJ2-1|TRBV12-3/TRBV12-4
CASSLKRISYNEQFF
>TRBJ2-3|TRBV28
CASSFSGTSTDTQYF
>TRBJ1-1|TRBV30
CAWSVRGQGAGAFF
>TRBJ1-4|TRBV20-1
CSAIILPATNEKLFF
>TRBJ2-1|TRBV24-1
CATSATGGLNEQFF
>TRBJ1-1|TRBV9
CASSVVHRNTEAFF
>TRBJ2-2|TRBV20-1
CSARPSDLAANTGELFF
>TRBJ1-2|TRBV29-1
CSVDAVRYGYTF
>TRBJ1-2|TRBV3-1
CASSLQGIPYGYTF
>TRBJ1-5|TRBV6-1
CASRNPNQPQHF
>TRBJ1-1|TRBV5-1
CASSLAGGGEAFF
>TRBJ2-7|TRBV7-6
CASSRTSGTYEQYF
>TRBJ1-4|TRBV28
CASSPQGLREKLFF
>TRBJ2-5|TRBV5-1
CASSLEQVRETQYF
>TRBJ2-3|TRBV6-1
CASSVLPGHTDTQYF
>TRBJ1-1|TRBV28
CASSLRREAFF
>TRBJ1-5|TRBV11-2
CASSLDRRAAYSNQPQHF
>TRBJ1-5|TRBV20-1
CSARGVETGLNQPQHF
>TRBJ2-3|TRBV15
CATSLPGLRDTQYF
>TRBJ2-1|TRBV12-3/TRBV12-4
CASSLLQPGQFF